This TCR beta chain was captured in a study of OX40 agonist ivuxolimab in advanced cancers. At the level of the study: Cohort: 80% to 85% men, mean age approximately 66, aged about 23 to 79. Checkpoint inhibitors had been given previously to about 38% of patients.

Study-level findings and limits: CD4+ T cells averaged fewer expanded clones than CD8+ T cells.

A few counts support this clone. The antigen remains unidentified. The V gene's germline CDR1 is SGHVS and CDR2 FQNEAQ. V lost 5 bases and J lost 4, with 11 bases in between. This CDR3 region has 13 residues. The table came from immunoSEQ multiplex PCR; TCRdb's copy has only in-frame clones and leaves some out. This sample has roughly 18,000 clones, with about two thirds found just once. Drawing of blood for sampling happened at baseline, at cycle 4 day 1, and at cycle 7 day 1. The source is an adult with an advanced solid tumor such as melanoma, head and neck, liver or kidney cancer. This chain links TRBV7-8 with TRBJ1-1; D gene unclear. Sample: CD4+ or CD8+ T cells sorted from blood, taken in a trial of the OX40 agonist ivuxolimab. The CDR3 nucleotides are TGTGCCAGCAGCCTGGATGAGGGCACTGAAGCTTTCTTT. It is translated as CASSLDEGTEAFF. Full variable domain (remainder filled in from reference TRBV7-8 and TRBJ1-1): GAGVSQSPRYKVAKRGQDVALRCDPISGHVSLFWYQQALGQGPEFLTYFQNEAQLDKSGLPSDRFFAERPEGSVSTLKIQRTQQEDSAVYLCASSLDEGTEAFFGQGTRLTVV.